The 10 T cell receptor beta chains given below trace back to one sample, sequenced in a study of T cells after posttransplantation cyclophosphamide. Treatment was busulfan-fludarabine conditioning, a marrow graft, and cyclophosphamide on days +3 and +4. The assay was immunoSEQ multiplex PCR, and TCRdb's table has in-frame clones only and misses some. The sample contains 12,000 or so clones, none occurring once; 26% lies in the top ten. The starting material was PBMCs, obtained after allogeneic stem cell transplant with posttransplant cyclophosphamide. These receptors all come from a female patient aged 40-50 years who received an allogeneic stem cell transplant from a related donor, was CMV-positive, and had acute GVHD only. Some of these T cells may belong to the graft donor.

This clone came up many times. Here the CDR3 DNA reads TGTGCCAGTTCTAGCGGGAGCTCCTACAATGAGCAGTTCTTC. This gives the protein CASSSGSSYNEQFF. This rearrangement joins TRBV6-5 to TRBJ2-1, with TRBD2 matching over 10 bases. CDR3 length: 14 residues. Losses at the gene ends were 9 bases for V and 0 bases for J; bases not matched to a gene: 2. Germline lookup yields CDR1 MNHEY and CDR2 SVGAGI.

This clone showed up many times. The chain recombines TRBV5-4 with TRBJ2-3; TRBD1 agrees at 8 bases. V lost 3 bases to trimming and J lost 4 bases; unmatched junction nucleotides: 7. This CDR3 contains 15 residues. Germline V lookup: CDR1 SGHNT, CDR2 YYREEE (reference sequence). The CDR3 sequence: CASSWTGLQSDTQYF. CDR3 in DNA: TGTGCCAGCAGCTGGACAGGGCTTCAGTCAGATACGCAGTATTTT.

This clone was counted ten times or more. Other DNA sequences of this sample code for an identical CDR3. The chain links TRBV5-1 to TRBJ1-4, with a tentative D call TRBD1 (5 bases). Trimming took 0 bases from V and 5 from J, leaving 8 bases between them. Looked up from germline, CDR1 is SGHRS and CDR2 is YFSETQ. The CDR3 contains 14 residues. The CDR3 coding sequence is TGCGCCAGCAGCTTGGCGGCAGGGAATGAAAAACTGTTTTTT. This sequence encodes CASSLAAGNEKLFF.

This clone was seen many times. J is TRBJ2-5 and V is TRBV4-1; 9 positions agree with TRBD2. The J segment lost 3 bases and the V segment lost 4 bases, leaving 6 bases of the junction unmatched. This CDR3 is built from 15 residues. Germline V gene lookup returns CDR1 MGHRA and CDR2 YSYEKL. The CDR3 loop reads CASSLTGLAKETQYF. CDR3 nucleotide sequence: TGCGCCAGCAGCCTTACTGGACTAGCGAAAGAGACCCAGTACTTC.

The table lists this clone with many counts. J is TRBJ1-5 and V is TRBV2, with 11 nucleotides matching TRBD1. V dropped 7 bases and J dropped 2; count of bases not matched to a gene: 4. Germline assignment: CDR1 SNHLY and CDR2 FYNNEI. The CDR3 has 15 residues. The CDR3 sequence: CASMDRGLGNQPQHF. DNA of the CDR3: TGTGCCAGCATGGACAGGGGGCTTGGCAATCAGCCCCAGCATTTT.

This clone has just a few counts. DNA of the CDR3: TGTGCCAGTAGTATAAAGCTAGGATCCTACAATGAGCAGTTCTTC. Its protein product is CASSIKLGSYNEQFF. This sequence joins TRBV19 and TRBJ2-1, with D unresolved. Germline assignment: CDR1 LNHDA and CDR2 SQIVND (reference sequence). Between the trimmed V and J ends, which lost 2 bases and 1 base, there was a span of 9 bases. The CDR3 is 15 amino acids.

This clone was seen ten or more times. This chain joins TRBV6-5 and TRBJ1-2, with D perhaps TRBD1 (5 bases). The CDR3 is 14 amino acids. Germline-derived CDR1 and CDR2 are MNHEY and SVGAGI. V was shortened by 2 bases and J by 3 bases, with 10 bases between the two germline ends. CDR3 sequence reads: CASSYGQGDYGYTF. CDR3 DNA sequence: TGTGCCAGCAGTTACGGGCAGGGCGACTATGGCTACACCTTC.

In its sample, this clone was seen many times. The rearrangement joins TRBV11-2 to TRBJ2-7; TRBD2 is a possible D gene (6 bases). The CDR3 extends over 13 amino acids. In germline, CDR1 is SGHAT, CDR2 FQNNGV. V was trimmed by 5 bases and J by 9 bases, leaving 17 bases between them. CDR3 coding DNA: TGTGCCAGCAGCGCCTCGGGACTCTCCGGGCAGTACGTC. This gives the protein CASSASGLSGQYV.

The chain uses TRBV18 and TRBJ2-5; the match to TRBD2 covers 8 bases. Germline-derived CDR1 and CDR2 are KGHSH and LQKENI. The CDR3 covers 15 residues. The V and J ends lost 3 bases and 1 base, in that order; junction bases with no gene match: 4. The CDR3: CASSPGRGAQETQYF. The CDR3 region has the DNA TGTGCCAGCTCACCGGGGCGGGGGGCCCAAGAGACCCAGTACTTC.

This clone was seen ten or more times. One end of the junction is discordant with germline, which a read error may explain. The V call is TRBV6-1, the J call TRBJ2-2; 7 bases fit TRBD1. The germline gives CDR1 MNHNS, CDR2 SASEGT. This CDR3 contains 14 residues. This chain's CDR3 is CASSDRENAGELFF. The CDR3 nucleotides read TGTGCCAGCAGCGACAGGGAGAACGCCGGGGAGCTGTTTTTT.